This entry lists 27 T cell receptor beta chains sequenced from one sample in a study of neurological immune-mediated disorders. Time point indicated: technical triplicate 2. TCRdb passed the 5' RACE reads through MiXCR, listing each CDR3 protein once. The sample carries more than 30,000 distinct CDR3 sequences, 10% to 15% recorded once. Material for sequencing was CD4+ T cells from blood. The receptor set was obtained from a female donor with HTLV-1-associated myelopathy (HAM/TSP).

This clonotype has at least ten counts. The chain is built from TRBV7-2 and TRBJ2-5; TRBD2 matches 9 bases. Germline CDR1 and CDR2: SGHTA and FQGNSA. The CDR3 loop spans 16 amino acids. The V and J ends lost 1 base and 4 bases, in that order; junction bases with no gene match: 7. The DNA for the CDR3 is TGTGCCAGCAGCTTAGTAGCGGGGGCTTCCGCAGAGACCCAGTACTTC. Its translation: CASSLVAGASAETQYF.

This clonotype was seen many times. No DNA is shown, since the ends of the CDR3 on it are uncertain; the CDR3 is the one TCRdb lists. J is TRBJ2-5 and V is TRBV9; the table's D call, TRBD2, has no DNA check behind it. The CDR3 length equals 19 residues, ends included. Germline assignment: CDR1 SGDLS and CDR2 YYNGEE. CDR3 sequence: CASSFYICSASNREETQYF.

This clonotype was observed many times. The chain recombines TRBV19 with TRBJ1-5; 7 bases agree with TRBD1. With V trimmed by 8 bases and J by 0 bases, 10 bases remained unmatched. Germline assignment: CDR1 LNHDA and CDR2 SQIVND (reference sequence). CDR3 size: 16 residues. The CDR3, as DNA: TGTGCCAGTCTACAAACAGGGGTTTATAGCAATCAGCCCCAGCATTTT. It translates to CASLQTGVYSNQPQHF.

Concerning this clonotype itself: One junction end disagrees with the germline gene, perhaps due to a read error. The CDR3 DNA reads as TGTGCCACCCCCGGAACAGAGAACCCCTACAATGAGAAGTTCTTC. Translation: CATPGTENPYNEKFF. The chain employs TRBV7-9 and TRBJ2-1; D call uncertain. The CDR3 totals 15 residues. The germline V gene encodes CDR1 SEHNR and CDR2 FQNEAQ (reference sequence).

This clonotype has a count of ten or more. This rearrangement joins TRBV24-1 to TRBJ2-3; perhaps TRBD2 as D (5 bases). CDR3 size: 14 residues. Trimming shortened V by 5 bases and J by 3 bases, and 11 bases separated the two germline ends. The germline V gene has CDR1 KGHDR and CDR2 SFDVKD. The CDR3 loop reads CATSASISTDTQYF. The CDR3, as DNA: TGTGCCACCAGTGCTAGCATCTCGACAGATACGCAGTATTTT.

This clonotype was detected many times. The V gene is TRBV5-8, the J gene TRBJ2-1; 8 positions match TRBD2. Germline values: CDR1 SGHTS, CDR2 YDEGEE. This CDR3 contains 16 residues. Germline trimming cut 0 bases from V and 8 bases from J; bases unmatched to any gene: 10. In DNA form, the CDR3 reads TGTGCCAGCAGCTTGGCCTTGGGACTAGTTATCGATGAGCAGTTCTTC. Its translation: CASSLALGLVIDEQFF.

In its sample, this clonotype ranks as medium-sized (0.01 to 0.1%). The CDR3 DNA reads TGTGCCAGCAGCGTAATTGGACAGGGGTTAGGTGAGCAGTTCTTC. Its translation: CASSVIGQGLGEQFF. The chain uses TRBV9 and TRBJ2-1; 9 bases align to TRBD1. CDR1 and CDR2 (germline): SGDLS, YYNGEE. After removal of 1 base from V and 9 bases from J, the junction contained 8 bases not matched to a gene. This CDR3 spans 15 amino acids.

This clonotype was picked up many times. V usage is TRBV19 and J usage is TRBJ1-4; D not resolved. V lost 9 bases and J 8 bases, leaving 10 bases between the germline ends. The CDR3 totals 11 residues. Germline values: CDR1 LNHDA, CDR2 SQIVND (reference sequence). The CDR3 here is CASSMGEKLFF. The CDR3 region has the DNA TGTGCCAGCTCGATGGGGGAAAAACTGTTTTTT.

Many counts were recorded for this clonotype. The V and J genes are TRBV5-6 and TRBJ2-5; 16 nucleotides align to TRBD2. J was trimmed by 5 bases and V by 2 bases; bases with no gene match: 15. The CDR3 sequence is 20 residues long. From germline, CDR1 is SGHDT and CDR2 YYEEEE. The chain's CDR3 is CASSFAGTSGGAYMIETQYF. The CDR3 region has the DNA TGTGCCAGCAGCTTCGCCGGGACTAGCGGGGGGGCCTATATGATCGAGACCCAGTACTTC.

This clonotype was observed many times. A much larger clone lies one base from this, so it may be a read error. CDR3 DNA sequence: TGTACCAGCAGTACTAGGACGAACTCCTACGAGCAGTACTTC. It is translated as CTSSTRTNSYEQYF. J is TRBJ2-7 and V is TRBV6-5; D perhaps matches TRBD2 (5 bases). CDR1 MNHEY and CDR2 SVGAGI come from the germline V gene. CDR3 length equals 14 residues.

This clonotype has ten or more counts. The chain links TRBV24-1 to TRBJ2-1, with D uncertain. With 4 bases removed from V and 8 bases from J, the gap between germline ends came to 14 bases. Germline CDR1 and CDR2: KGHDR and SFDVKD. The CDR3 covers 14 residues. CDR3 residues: CATSDPGRTDEQFF. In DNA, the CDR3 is TGTGCCACCAGTGACCCGGGTCGAACGGATGAGCAGTTCTTC.

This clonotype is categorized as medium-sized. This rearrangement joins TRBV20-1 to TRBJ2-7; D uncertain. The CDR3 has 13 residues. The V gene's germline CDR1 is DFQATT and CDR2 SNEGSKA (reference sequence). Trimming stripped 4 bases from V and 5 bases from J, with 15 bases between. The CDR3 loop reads CSAIPMVGDEQYF. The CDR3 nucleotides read TGCAGTGCTATACCGATGGTGGGCGACGAGCAGTACTTC.

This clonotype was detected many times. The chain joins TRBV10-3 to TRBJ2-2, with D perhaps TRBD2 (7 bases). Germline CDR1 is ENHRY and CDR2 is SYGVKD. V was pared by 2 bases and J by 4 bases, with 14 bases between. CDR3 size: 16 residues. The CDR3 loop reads CAISEAGAGSTGELFF. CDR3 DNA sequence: TGTGCCATCAGTGAGGCGGGGGCCGGGAGCACCGGGGAGCTGTTTTTT.

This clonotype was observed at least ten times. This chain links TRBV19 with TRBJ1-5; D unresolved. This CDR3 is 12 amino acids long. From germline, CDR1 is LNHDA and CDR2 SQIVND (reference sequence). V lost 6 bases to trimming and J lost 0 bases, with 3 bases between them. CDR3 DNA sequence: TGTGCCAGTAGCTTTAGCAATCAGCCCCAGCATTTT. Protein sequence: CASSFSNQPQHF.

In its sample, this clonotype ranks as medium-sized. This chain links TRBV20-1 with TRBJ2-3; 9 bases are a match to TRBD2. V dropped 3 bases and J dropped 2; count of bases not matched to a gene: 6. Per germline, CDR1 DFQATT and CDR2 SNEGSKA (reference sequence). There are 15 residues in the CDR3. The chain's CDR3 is CSASPSSGNTDTQYF. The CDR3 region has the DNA TGCAGTGCTAGCCCCTCTAGCGGGAACACAGATACGCAGTATTTT.

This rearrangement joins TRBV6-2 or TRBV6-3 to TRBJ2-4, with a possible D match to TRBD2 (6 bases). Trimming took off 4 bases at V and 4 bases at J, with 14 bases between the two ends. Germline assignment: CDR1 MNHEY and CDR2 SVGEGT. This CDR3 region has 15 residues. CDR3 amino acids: CASSCLASSKNIQYF. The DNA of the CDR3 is TGTGCCAGCAGTTGTCTAGCGTCTTCGAAAAACATTCAGTACTTC.

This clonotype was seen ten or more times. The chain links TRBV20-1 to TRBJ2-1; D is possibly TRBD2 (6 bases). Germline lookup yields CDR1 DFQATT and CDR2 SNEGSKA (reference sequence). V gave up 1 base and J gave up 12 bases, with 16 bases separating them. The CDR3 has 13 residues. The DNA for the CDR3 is TGCAGTGCTAGAGGGCGGGATCCCCGGCGGCAGTTCTTC. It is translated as CSARGRDPRRQFF.

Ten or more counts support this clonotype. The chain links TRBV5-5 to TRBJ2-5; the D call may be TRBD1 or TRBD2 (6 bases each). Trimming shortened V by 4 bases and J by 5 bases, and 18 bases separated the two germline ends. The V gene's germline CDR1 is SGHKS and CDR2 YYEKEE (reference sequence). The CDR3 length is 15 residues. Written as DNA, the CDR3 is TGTGCCAGCAGCAGTACGGGGGCGCTTGGGGAGACCCAGTACTTC. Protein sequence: CASSSTGALGETQYF. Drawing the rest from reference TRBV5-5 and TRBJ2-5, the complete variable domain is DAGVTQSPTHLIKTRGQQVTLRCSPISGHKSVSWYQQVLGQGPQFIFQYYEKEERGRGNFPDRFSARQFPNYSSELNVNALLLGDSALYLCASSSTGALGETQYFGPGTRLLVL.

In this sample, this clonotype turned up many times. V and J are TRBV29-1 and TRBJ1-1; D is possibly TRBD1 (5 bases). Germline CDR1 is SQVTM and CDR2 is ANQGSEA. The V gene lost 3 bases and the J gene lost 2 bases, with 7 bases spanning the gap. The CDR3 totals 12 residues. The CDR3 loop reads CSVDQGNTEAFF. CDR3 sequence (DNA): TGCAGCGTTGATCAGGGAAACACTGAAGCTTTCTTT.

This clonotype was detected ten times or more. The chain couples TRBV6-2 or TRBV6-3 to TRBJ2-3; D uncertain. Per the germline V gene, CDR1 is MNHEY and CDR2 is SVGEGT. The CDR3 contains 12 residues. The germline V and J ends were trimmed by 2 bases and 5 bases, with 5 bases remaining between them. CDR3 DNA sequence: TGTGCCAGCAGTTACAATATAGATACGCAGTATTTT. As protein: CASSYNIDTQYF.

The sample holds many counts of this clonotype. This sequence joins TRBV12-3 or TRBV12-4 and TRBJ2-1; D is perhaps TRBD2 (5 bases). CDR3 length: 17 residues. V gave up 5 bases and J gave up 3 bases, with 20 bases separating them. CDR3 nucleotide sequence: TGTGCCAGCAGTGCCCGGGATTTCCCTACACACTACAATGAGCAGTTCTTC. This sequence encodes CASSARDFPTHYNEQFF.

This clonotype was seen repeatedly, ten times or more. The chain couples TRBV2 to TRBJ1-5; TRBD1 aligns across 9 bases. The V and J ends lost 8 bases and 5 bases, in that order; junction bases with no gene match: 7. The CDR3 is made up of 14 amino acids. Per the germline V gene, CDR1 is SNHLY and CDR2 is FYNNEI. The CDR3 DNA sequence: TGTGCCAGCGACAGGGGGAAAGGGCATCAGCCCCAGCATTTT. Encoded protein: CASDRGKGHQPQHF.

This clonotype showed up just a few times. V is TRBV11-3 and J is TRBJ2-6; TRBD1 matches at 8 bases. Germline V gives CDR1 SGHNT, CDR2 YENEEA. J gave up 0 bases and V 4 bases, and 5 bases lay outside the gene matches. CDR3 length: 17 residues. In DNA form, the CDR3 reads TGTGCCAGCAGCTCCCGGGACAGGCTCTCTGGGGCCAACGTCCTGACTTTC. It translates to CASSSRDRLSGANVLTF.

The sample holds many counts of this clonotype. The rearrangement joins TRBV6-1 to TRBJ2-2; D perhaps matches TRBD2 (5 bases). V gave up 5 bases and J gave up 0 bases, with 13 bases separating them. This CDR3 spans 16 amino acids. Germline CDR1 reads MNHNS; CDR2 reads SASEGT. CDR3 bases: TGTGCCAGCAGTACCCACTCGGGGTCGAACACCGGGGAGCTGTTTTTT. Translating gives CASSTHSGSNTGELFF.

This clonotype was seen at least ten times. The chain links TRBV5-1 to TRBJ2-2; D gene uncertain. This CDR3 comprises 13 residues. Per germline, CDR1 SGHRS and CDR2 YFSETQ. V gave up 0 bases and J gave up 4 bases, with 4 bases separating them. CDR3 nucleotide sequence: TGCGCCAGCAGCTTGGAGGCCACCGGGGAGCTGTTTTTT. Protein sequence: CASSLEATGELFF.

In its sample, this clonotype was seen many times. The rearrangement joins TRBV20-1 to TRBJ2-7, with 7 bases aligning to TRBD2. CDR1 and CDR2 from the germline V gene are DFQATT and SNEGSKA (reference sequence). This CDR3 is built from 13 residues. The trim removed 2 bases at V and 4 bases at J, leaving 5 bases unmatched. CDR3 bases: TGCAGTGCTAGACATGGGGGGGAGTACGAGCAGTACTTC. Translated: CSARHGGEYEQYF.

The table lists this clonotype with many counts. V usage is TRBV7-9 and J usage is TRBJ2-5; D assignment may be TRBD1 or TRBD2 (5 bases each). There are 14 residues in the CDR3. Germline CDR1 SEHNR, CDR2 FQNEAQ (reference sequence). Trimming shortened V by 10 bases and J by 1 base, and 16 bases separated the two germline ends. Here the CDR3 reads CATTPKGTQETQYF. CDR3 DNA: TGTGCCACCACACCCAAGGGGACCCAAGAGACCCAGTACTTC.